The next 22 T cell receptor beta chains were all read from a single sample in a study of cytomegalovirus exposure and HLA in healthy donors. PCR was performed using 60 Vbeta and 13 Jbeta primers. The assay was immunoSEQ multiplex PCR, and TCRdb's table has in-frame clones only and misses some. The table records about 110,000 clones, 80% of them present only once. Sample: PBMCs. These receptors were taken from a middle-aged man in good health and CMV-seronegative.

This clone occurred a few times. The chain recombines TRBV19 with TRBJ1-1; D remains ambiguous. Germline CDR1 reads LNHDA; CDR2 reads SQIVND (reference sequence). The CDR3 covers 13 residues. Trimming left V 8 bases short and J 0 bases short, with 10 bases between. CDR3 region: CASLSVMNTEAFF. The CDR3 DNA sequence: TGTGCCAGTCTCTCAGTTATGAACACTGAAGCTTTCTTT.

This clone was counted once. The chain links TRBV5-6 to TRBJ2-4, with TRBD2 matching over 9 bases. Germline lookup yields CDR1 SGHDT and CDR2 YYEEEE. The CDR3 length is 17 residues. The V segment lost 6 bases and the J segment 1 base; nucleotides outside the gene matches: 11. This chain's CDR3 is CASNRLREGLAKNIQYF. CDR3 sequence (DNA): TGTGCCAGCAACCGCCTGCGGGAGGGCCTCGCCAAAAACATTCAGTACTTC.

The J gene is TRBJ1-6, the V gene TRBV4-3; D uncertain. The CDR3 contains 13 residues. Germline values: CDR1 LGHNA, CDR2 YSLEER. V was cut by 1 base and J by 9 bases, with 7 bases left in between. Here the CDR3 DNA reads TGCGCCAGCAGCCAAGTGTCTAGTTCACCCCTCCACTTT. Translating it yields CASSQVSSSPLHF.

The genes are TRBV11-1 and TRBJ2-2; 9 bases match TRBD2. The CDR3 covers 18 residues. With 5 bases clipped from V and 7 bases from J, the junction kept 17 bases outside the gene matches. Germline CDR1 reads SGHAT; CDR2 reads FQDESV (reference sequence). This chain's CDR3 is CASSPRRGGAQGSGELFF. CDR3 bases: TGTGCCAGCAGCCCCCGCCGCGGGGGGGCCCAAGGGAGCGGGGAGCTGTTTTTT.

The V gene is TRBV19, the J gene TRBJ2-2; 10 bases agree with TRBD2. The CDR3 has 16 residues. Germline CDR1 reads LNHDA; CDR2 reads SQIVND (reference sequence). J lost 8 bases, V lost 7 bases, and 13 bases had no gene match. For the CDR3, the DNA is TGTGCCAGTACCATCCCAGCGGGAGGGCCTGCGGGGGAGCTGTTTTTT. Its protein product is CASTIPAGGPAGELFF.

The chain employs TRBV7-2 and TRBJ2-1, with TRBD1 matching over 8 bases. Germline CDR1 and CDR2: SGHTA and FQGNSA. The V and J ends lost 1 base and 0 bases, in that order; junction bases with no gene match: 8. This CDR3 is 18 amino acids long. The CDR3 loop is CASSLVSGGRSSYNEQFF. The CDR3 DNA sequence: TGTGCCAGCAGCTTAGTTTCAGGGGGCAGGAGCTCCTACAATGAGCAGTTCTTC.

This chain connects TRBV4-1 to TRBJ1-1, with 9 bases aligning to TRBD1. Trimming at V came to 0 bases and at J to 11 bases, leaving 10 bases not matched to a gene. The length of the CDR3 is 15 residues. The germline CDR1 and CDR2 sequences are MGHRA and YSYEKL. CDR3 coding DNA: TGCGCCAGCAGCCAAGAATTGGGGACAGGGAGTTTGGCTTTCTTT. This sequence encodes CASSQELGTGSLAFF.

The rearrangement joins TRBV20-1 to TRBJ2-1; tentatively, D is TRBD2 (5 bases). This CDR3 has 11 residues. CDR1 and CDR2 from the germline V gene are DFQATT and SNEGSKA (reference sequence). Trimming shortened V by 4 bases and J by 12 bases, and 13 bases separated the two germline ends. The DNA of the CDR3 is TGCAGTGCTATAGGAGGTTCAGGGCAGTTCTTC. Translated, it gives CSAIGGSGQFF.

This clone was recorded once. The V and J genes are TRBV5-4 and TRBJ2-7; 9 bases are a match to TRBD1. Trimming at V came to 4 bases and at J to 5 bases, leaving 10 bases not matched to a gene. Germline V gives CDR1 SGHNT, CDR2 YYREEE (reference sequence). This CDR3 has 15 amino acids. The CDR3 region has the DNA TGTGCCAGCAGCGCCCCGGGACAGGGTAAACACGAGCAGTACTTC. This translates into CASSAPGQGKHEQYF.

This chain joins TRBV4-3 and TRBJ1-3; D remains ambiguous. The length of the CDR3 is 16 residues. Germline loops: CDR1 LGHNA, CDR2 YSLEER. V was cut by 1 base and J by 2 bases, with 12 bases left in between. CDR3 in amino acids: CASSQALGRAGNTIYF. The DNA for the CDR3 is TGCGCCAGCAGCCAAGCCCTTGGGAGGGCTGGAAACACCATATATTTT.

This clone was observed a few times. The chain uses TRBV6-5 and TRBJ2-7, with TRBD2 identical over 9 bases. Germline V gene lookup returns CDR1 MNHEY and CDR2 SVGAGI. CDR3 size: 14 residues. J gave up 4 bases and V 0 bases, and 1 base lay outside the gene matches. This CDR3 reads CASSYSREGYEQYF. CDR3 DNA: TGTGCCAGCAGTTACTCGCGGGAGGGATACGAGCAGTACTTC.

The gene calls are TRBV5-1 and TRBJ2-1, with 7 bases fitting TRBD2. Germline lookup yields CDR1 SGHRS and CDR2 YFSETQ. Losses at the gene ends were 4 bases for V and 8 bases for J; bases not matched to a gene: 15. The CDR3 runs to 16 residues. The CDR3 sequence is CASSGGGGARIDEQFF. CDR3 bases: TGCGCCAGCAGCGGGGGGGGAGGGGCTAGGATCGATGAGCAGTTCTTC.

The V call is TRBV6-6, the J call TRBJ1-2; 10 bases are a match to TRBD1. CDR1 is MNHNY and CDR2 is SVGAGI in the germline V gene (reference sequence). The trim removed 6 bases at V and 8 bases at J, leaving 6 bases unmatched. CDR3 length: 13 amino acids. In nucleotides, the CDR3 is TGTGCCAGCAGACAAGGACAGGGGGACGGCTACACCTTC. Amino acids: CASRQGQGDGYTF.

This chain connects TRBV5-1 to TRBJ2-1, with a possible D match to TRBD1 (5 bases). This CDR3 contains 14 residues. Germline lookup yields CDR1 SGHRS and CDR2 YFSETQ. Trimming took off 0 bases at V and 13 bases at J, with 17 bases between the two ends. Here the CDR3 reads CASSLDQGGWNQFF. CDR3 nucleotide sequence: TGCGCCAGCAGCTTGGACCAGGGCGGATGGAACCAGTTCTTC.

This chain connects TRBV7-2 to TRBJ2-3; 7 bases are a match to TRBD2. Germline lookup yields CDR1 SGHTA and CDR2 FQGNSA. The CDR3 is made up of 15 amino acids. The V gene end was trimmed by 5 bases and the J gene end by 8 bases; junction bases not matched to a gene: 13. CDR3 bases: TGTGCCAGCAGCCCAACAGCGGGGTCCCCCCCTACGCAGTATTTT. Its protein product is CASSPTAGSPPTQYF. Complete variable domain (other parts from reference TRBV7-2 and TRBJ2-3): GAGVSQSPSNKVTEKGKDVELRCDPISGHTALYWYRQSLGQGLEFLIYFQGNSAPDKSGLPSDRFSAERTGGSVSTLTIQRTQQEDSAVYLCASSPTAGSPPTQYFGPGTRLTVL.

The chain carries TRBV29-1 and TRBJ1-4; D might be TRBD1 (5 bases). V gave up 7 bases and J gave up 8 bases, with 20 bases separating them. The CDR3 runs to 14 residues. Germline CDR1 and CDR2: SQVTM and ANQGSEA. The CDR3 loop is CSAGGGRGKEKLFF. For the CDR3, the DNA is TGCAGCGCCGGGGGTGGAAGGGGCAAGGAAAAACTGTTTTTT.

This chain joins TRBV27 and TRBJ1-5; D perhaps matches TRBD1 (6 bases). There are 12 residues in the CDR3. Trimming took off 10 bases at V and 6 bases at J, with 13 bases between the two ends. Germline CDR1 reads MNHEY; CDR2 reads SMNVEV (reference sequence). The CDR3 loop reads CATQQGSQPQHF. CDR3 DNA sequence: TGTGCCACCCAACAGGGTAGTCAGCCCCAGCATTTT.

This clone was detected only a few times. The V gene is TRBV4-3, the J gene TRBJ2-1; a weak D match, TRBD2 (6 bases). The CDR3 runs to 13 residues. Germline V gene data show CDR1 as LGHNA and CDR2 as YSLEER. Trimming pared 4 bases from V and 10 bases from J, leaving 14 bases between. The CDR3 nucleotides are TGCGCCAGCAGCCCTTTGGCGGGGCGGGAGCAGTTCTTC. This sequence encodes CASSPLAGREQFF.

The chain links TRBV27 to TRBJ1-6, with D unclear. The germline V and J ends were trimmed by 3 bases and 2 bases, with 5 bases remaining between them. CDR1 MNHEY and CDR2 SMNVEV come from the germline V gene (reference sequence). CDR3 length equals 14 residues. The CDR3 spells CASSLSAYNSPLHF. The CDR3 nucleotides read TGTGCCAGCAGTTTGAGCGCCTATAATTCACCCCTCCACTTT.

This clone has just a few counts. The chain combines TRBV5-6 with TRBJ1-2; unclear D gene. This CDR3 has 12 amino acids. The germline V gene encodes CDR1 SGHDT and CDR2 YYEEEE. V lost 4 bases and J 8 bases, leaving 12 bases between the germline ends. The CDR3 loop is CASSPKTGGYTF. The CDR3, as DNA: TGTGCCAGCAGCCCCAAGACGGGGGGCTACACCTTC.

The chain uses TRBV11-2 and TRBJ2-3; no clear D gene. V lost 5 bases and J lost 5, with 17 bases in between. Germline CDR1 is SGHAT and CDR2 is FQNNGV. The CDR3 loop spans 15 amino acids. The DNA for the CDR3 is TGTGCCAGCAGCCTGGATGGAGCCAGTGAAGATACGCAGTATTTT. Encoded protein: CASSLDGASEDTQYF.

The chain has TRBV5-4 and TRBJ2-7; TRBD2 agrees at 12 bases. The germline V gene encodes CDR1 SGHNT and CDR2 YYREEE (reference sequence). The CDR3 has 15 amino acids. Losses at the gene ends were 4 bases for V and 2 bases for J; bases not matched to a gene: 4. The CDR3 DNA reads TGTGCCAGCAGCCCTAGCGGGAGGGGGGCCTACGAGCAGTACTTC. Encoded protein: CASSPSGRGAYEQYF.